This TCR beta chain is drawn from a study of blood T cell repertoires in COVID-19. About the study: Whether acute or convalescent, the COVID-19 samples came from the United States, Italy and Spain. In each case, the material was cDNA or gDNA derived from T cells, B-cell-depleted T cells, or PBMCs.

As handled by the study authors: Reference gene primer amplification gave estimated nucleated cell counts. TCRdb keeps only in-frame clones here, not all; method: immunoSEQ multiplex PCR. From that table come the V and J calls and clone size; the DNA was used to work out D and trimming. In the table there are approximately 130,000 clones, almost 80% of which are singletons. The sequenced material came from peripheral blood. The clonotype comes from a human donor in a cohort sampled during active COVID-19.

The CDR3 sequence: CASSPHPTRVNTEAFF. CDR3 sequence (DNA): TGTGCCAGCAGTCCTCACCCCACTCGTGTGAACACTGAAGCTTTCTTT. This chain joins TRBV27 and TRBJ1-1; D gene ambiguous. The CDR3 totals 16 residues. V was shortened by 5 bases and J by 0 bases, with 16 bases between the two germline ends. The germline V gene has CDR1 MNHEY and CDR2 SMNVEV (reference sequence).